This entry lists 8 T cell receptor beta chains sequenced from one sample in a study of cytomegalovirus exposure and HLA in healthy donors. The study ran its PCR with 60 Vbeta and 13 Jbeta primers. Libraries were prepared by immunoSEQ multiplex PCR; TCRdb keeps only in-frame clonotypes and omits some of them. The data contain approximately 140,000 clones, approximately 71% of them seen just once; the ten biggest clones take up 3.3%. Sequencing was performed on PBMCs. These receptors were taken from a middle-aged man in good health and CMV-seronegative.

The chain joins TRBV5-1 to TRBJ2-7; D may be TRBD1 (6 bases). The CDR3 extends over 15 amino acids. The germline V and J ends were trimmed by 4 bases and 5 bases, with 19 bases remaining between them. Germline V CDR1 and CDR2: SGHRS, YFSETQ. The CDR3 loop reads CASSPLRGAPNEQYF. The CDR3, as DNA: TGCGCCAGCAGCCCCCTCAGGGGTGCACCCAACGAGCAGTACTTC.

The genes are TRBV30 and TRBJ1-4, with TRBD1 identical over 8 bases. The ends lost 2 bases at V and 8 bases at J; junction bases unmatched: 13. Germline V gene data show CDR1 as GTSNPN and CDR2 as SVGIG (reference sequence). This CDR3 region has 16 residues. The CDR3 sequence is CAWSKGTTGEWEKLFF. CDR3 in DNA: TGTGCCTGGAGTAAGGGGACGACAGGGGAATGGGAAAAACTGTTTTTT.

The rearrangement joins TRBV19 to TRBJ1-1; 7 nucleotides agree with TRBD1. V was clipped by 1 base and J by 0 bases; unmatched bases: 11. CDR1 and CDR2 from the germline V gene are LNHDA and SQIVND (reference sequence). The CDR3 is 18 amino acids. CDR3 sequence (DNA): TGTGCCAGTAGTATAGGGATTGCGGCAGGGGGGATGAACACTGAAGCTTTCTTT. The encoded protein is CASSIGIAAGGMNTEAFF.

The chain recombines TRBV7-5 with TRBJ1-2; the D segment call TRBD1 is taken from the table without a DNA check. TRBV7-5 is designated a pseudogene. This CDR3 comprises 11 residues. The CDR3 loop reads CVRSLRQGYTF. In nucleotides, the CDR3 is TGTGTCAGAAGCCTCAGGCAGGGCTACACCTTC.

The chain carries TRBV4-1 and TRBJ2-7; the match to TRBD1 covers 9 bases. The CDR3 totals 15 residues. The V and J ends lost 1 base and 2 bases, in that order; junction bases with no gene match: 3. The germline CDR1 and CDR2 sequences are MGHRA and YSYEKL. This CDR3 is CASSQGQGVTYEQYF. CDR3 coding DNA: TGCGCCAGCAGCCAAGGACAGGGGGTTACCTACGAGCAGTACTTC.

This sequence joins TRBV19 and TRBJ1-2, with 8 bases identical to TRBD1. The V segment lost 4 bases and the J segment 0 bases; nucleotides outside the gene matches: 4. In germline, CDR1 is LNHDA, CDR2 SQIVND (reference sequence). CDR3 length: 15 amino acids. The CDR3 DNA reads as TGTGCCAGTAGTAGCACAGGGGGACCTAACTATGGCTACACCTTC. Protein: CASSSTGGPNYGYTF.

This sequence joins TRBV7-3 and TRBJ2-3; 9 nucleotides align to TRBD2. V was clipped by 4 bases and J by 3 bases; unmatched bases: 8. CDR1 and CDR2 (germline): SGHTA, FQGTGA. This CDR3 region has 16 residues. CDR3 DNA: TGTGCCAGCAGCTGGGGCAAGCGGGGGGCGACAGATACGCAGTATTTT. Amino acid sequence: CASSWGKRGATDTQYF.

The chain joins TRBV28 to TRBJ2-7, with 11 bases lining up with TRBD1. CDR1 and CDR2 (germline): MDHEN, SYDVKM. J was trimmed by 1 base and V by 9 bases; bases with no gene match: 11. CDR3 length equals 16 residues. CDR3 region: CASNGQGAVGSYEQYF. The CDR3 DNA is TGTGCCAGTAACGGACAGGGGGCAGTGGGGTCCTACGAGCAGTACTTC. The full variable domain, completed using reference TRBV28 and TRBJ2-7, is DVKVTQSSRYLVKRTGEKVFLECVQDMDHENMFWYRQDPGLGLRLIYFSYDVKMKEKGDIPEGYSVSREKKERFSLILESASTNQTSMYLCASNGQGAVGSYEQYFGPGTRLTVT.